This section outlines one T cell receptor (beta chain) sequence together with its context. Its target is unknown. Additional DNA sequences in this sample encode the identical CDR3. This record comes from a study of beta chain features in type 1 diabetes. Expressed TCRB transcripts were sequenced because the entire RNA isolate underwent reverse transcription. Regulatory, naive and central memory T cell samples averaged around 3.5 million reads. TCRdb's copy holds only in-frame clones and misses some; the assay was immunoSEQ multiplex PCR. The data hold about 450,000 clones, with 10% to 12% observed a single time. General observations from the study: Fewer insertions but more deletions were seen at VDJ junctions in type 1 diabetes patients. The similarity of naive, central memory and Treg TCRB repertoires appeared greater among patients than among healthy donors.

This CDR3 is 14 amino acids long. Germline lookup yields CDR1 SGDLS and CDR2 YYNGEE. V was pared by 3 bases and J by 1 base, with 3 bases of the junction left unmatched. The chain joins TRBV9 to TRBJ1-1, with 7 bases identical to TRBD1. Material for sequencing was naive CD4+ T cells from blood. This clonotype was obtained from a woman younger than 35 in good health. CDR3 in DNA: TGTGCCAGCAGCGCAAGACAGGGGAACACTGAAGCTTTCTTT. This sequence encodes CASSARQGNTEAFF.